The rows below give T cell receptor beta chains drawn from one sample of a study of CD4+ T cells in melanoma. Produced via immunoSEQ multiplex PCR; TCRdb's table is partial and in-frame only. This repertoire shows some 150,000 clones, roughly 91% found once; its top ten account for more than 1.5%. Receptors originate from a human donor with melanoma. The CDR3 runs from the conserved cysteine through the conserved F or W. The D gene is left open where the match is weak. Where a row states a size, it is once, few, many or the class of an expanded clone; other rows omit it.

V gene	clone size	J gene	D gene	CDR3 DNA	CDR3 protein
TRBV5-1	.	TRBJ2-3	.	TGCGCCAGTAGCCGTACGGAGGGCTCAGATACGCAGTATTTT	CASSRTEGSDTQYF
TRBV4-2	.	TRBJ2-3	TRBD2	TGTGCCAGCAGCCAAGATACTAGCGGGGGGCCCACAGATACGCAGTATTTT	CASSQDTSGGPTDTQYF
TRBV7-3	.	TRBJ1-2	TRBD1	TGTGCCAGCAGTCAGGGGGAGGGCTATGGCTACACCTTC	CASSQGEGYGYTF
TRBV19	.	TRBJ1-2	.	TGTGCCAGTAACACCCCAGGACGCGGCTACACCTTC	CASNTPGRGYTF
TRBV15	.	TRBJ1-3	TRBD1	TGTGCCACCAGCTTATACAGGGGGATAAGTGGAAACACCATATATTTT	CATSLYRGISGNTIYF
TRBV11-2	.	TRBJ2-1	.	TGTGCCAGCAGTCTCACTGGGACCTATAGGAGTTACAATGAGCAGTTCTTC	CASSLTGTYRSYNEQFF
TRBV6-4	.	TRBJ2-3	TRBD2	TGTGCCAGCAGTGACAGCGGGGGGGCAGATACGCAGTATTTT	CASSDSGGADTQYF
TRBV12-5	.	TRBJ1-1	.	TGTGCTAGTGGTTCCAGGGAGGGTCGGACTGAAGCTTTCTTT	CASGSREGRTEAFF
TRBV19	.	TRBJ1-1	.	TGTGCCAGTAGTATAGCCGACAGGATCCTAGGCACTGAAGCTTTCTTT	CASSIADRILGTEAFF
TRBV5-6	.	TRBJ1-6	TRBD1	TGTGCCAGCAGCTGGGGACAGGGGAATTCACCCCTCCACTTT	CASSWGQGNSPLHF
TRBV6-1	.	TRBJ1-1	TRBD1	TGTGCCAGCAGATGGACAGGGACAACTGAAGCTTTCTTT	CASRWTGTTEAFF
TRBV14	once	TRBJ2-1	TRBD1	TGTGCCAGCAGCCAAAGACAGGGGAGCTCCTACAATGAGCAGTTCTTC	CASSQRQGSSYNEQFF
TRBV27	.	TRBJ1-1	TRBD1	TGTGCCAGCAGCGCCGCCCGGGACAGGGCAAATGAAGCTTTCTTT	CASSAARDRANEAFF
TRBV19	once	TRBJ2-2	TRBD2	TGTGCCAGTAGTATACCTATGCAGGGACTAACCGGGGAGCTGTTTTTT	CASSIPMQGLTGELFF
TRBV7-9	.	TRBJ2-7	TRBD1	TGTGCCAGCAGCGAGGACAGGGCCCGCTACGAGCAGTACTTC	CASSEDRARYEQYF
TRBV5-5	.	TRBJ2-5	TRBD1	TGTGCCAGCAGCCCTGGGACAGGGCGACAGACCCAGTACTTC	CASSPGTGRQTQYF
TRBV5-1	few	TRBJ1-6	.	TGCGCCAGCAGCGAGGGGCCGCAGAGCTCCTATAATTCACCCCTCCACTTT	CASSEGPQSSYNSPLHF
TRBV5-1	.	TRBJ2-3	TRBD1	TGCGCCAGCAGCCAGGGACAGGTCACAGATACGCAGTATTTT	CASSQGQVTDTQYF
TRBV7-2	once	TRBJ1-1	.	TGTGCCAGCAGCCCCAACCCCGGCCGGACTGAAGCTTTCTTT	CASSPNPGRTEAFF
TRBV6-5	.	TRBJ2-3	.	TGTGCCAGCAGACCCCTCAGCACAGATACGCAGTATTTT	CASRPLSTDTQYF
TRBV6-4	.	TRBJ2-1	.	TGTGCCAGCAGCCTGGGGTACAGATCTGCTTACAATGAGCAGTTCTTC	CASSLGYRSAYNEQFF
TRBV7-7	.	TRBJ2-2	.	TGTGCCAGCAGTTATTACAGGAACACCGGGGAGCTGTTTTTT	CASSYYRNTGELFF
TRBV5-1	.	TRBJ1-3	TRBD1	TGCGCCAGCAGTACAGGGGCTGGAAACACCATATATTTT	CASSTGAGNTIYF
TRBV11-2	.	TRBJ2-5	TRBD2	TGTGCCAGCAGCTGGGGGCTAGCGGGGAGGGAGACCCAGTACTTC	CASSWGLAGRETQYF
TRBV9	.	TRBJ2-2	.	TGTGCCAGCAGCGTAGACAGGTGGCCCGGGGAGCTGTTTTTT	CASSVDRWPGELFF
TRBV21-1	.	TRBJ1-2	.	TGTGCCAGCAGCCTCGGGGGCAGCCATGGCTACACCTTC	CASSLGGSHGYTF
TRBV2	once	TRBJ1-1	.	TGTGCCAGCAGTGTAGGAGGGAACACTGAAGCTTTCTTT	CASSVGGNTEAFF
TRBV5-1	.	TRBJ2-1	.	TGCGCCAGTAACCAGGGGACTTCGTACAATGAGCAGTTCTTC	CASNQGTSYNEQFF
TRBV29-1	.	TRBJ2-2	.	TGCAGCGTTGGGCGGGCAGACACCGGGGAGCTGTTTTTT	CSVGRADTGELFF
TRBV19	.	TRBJ2-1	.	TGTGCCAGTAGTCGGGGGATGCAATACAATGAGCAGTTCTTC	CASSRGMQYNEQFF
TRBV29-1	.	TRBJ1-1	TRBD1	TGCAGCGTGAAGCGATTGACAGGGGGGGACACTGAAGCTTTCTTT	CSVKRLTGGDTEAFF
TRBV10-2	few	TRBJ1-1	.	TGCGCCAGCCGAGTTCCGGGCACTGAAGCTTTCTTT	CASRVPGTEAFF
TRBV5-1	.	TRBJ2-7	.	TGCGCCAGCAGCTTGGACAGTGCAGAGCAGTACTTC	CASSLDSAEQYF
TRBV5-8	few	TRBJ1-2	TRBD1	TGTGCCAGCAGCTCCGGGACAGCATACTATGGCTACACCTTC	CASSSGTAYYGYTF
TRBV30	.	TRBJ2-5	.	TGTGCCTGGAGTGGAGGGGAGACCCAGTACTTC	CAWSGGETQYF
TRBV4-2	few	TRBJ2-2	.	TGTGCCAGCAGCCAAGATTTTAGGGAAGTGGGGCTGTTTTTT	CASSQDFREVGLFF
TRBV6-6	.	TRBJ2-7	.	TGTGCCAGCAGTTCCCCTGGTTACGAGCAGTACTTC	CASSSPGYEQYF
TRBV19	.	TRBJ2-7	TRBD1	TGTGCCAGTAGTGCTCGGACAGGGACGGATTACGAGCAGTACTTC	CASSARTGTDYEQYF
TRBV19	.	TRBJ1-5	.	TGTGCCAGTAGTATGGGACGGAGCAATCAGCCCCAGCATTTT	CASSMGRSNQPQHF
TRBV18	.	TRBJ1-1	TRBD1	TGTGCCAGCTCACAACTGACAGGGGGCCTAAACACTGAAGCTTTCTTT	CASSQLTGGLNTEAFF
TRBV6-1	.	TRBJ2-7	TRBD1	TGTGCCAGCAGCACCGGGACAGACCTTTCCGAGCAGTACTTC	CASSTGTDLSEQYF
TRBV18	.	TRBJ1-5	.	TGTGCCAGCTCACCTACAGGGTCAAATAGCAATCAGCCCCAGCATTTT	CASSPTGSNSNQPQHF
TRBV5-1	.	TRBJ2-5	TRBD2	TGCGCCAGCAGGAGGGAGGGCTTCCAAGAGACCCAGTACTTC	CASRREGFQETQYF
TRBV4-2	.	TRBJ2-1	.	TGTGCCAGCAGCCAAGGGAGCTCCTACAATGAGCAGTTCTTC	CASSQGSSYNEQFF
TRBV11-3	.	TRBJ1-5	.	TGTGCCAGCAGCCCAGCTGGATTGGCGGGGGTTAATCAGCCCCAGCATTTT	CASSPAGLAGVNQPQHF
TRBV11-2	.	TRBJ1-2	TRBD1	TGTGCCAGCGGGATATCAGGGGACAGGGGGCATGGCTACACCTTC	CASGISGDRGHGYTF
TRBV11-3	.	TRBJ1-1	.	TGTGCCAGCAGCTTAAGCGAATGGACTGAAGCTTTCTTT	CASSLSEWTEAFF